This TCR beta chain was captured by sequencing in a study of T cell repertoires in cytomegalovirus infection. TCRdb reprocessed the reads via MiXCR and lists one record per CDR3 protein. The sample has hundreds of thousands of distinct CDR3 sequences, 20% to 30% seen once. About this clonotype itself: The antigen remains undetermined.

The ends were cut back, 6 bases at V and 1 base at J, with 8 bases in the middle. The CDR3 is 13 residues long. The study, taken as a whole, reports: There were HLA-C-restricted CMV-specific TCR beta clonotypes dominating the ex vivo response.

This sequence joins TRBV12-3 or TRBV12-4 and TRBJ2-3, with D maybe TRBD1 (5 bases). This sequence was found in a human donor in good health (CMV status not recorded). Some clones in this sample may be carry-over from other donors' samples. The sequencing sample was made of CD8+ T cells from PBMCs. CDR3 bases: TGTGCCAGCAGCGAACAGGGCACAGATACGCAGTATTTT. Residues: CASSEQGTDTQYF.